The entry below describes one T cell receptor (beta chain). This clonotype was seen many times. It lacks a known antigen. No base qualities exist here, and no much larger clone lies one base off it. The data were taken from a study (dated by TCRdb to 2015 to 2016). V gives up 0 bases and J gives up 0 bases, and the segment between their germline ends measures 7 bases. Its CDR3 holds 15 amino acids, cysteine through phenylalanine. Only the CDR3 portion is preserved as DNA: 45 bases, with reading frame beginning at the first base. CDR1 and CDR2 are drawn from the germline V gene: MNHEY, SVGAGI. The library was produced with RT-PCR. Sequenced using an Illumina MiSeq. The public reads were reprocessed in TCRdb via fastp at Q25 and MiXCR, keeping in-frame beta chains. Identical CDR3 proteins give one entry, which carries the most common genes and DNA. In this sample the table shows about 680,000 distinct CDR3 sequences, 14% of which occur a single time. The ten top clones hold 3.6% of the sample.

The TCR sequence derives from a female donor in good health, serving as a healthy control. The chain is encoded by TRBV6-5 joined to TRBJ2-3, with TRBD1 as a weak D call on 5 bases. The material sequenced was memory CD4+ T cells from blood. The nucleotide sequence reads TGTGCCAGCAGTTACTCGGGGCTAAGCACAGATACGCAGTATTTT. It encodes CASSYSGLSTDTQYF.